This T cell receptor (beta chain) was sequenced for a study of human T cells and chemical hapten exposure. As for the study in general: Variation in per-sample TCR yields came mainly from small pooled library volume differences.

The germline V gene has CDR1 SGHRS and CDR2 YFSETQ. Deletions cut 7 bases from V and 1 base from J, with 6 bases between. This CDR3 contains 13 residues. TCRdb used MiXCR to reprocess the RACE reads, holding one entry per CDR3 protein. The profile shows more than 300,000 distinct CDR3 sequences, approximately 5.1% of them singletons. This clonotype was counted many times. Time point indicated: pre-sensitization, week 0. Regarding treatment: therapeutic diphenylcyclopropenone sensitization with weekly scalp DPC. The chain recombines TRBV5-1 with TRBJ2-6; no definite D call. The receptor's source is a woman in her fifties or sixties with alopecia areata. Some clones in this sample may be carry-over from other donors' samples. Sequences were derived from whole blood, sampled in connection with sensitization to the hapten diphenylcyclopropenone (DPC). For the CDR3, the DNA is TGCGCCAGCGTAGAATCTGGGGCCAACGTCCTGACTTTC. Its translation is CASVESGANVLTF.